The 28 T cell receptor beta chains below come from one sample, sequenced in a study of blood T cell repertoires in COVID-19. Generated by immunoSEQ multiplex PCR, the TCRdb table keeps only in-frame clones and is missing some. Counted here are roughly 430,000 clones, over 75% occurring once; the ten biggest clones make up approximately 2.1%. The specimen sequenced was PBMCs or T cells enriched from blood (not recorded which). Receptors were obtained from a woman aged 40 to 55 with acute COVID-19.

This clone was seen only once. V gene TRBV3-1 (or the pseudogene TRBV3-2) combines with J gene TRBJ2-2; 8 bases match TRBD2. Germline CDR1 is LGHDT and CDR2 is YNNKEL (reference sequence). This CDR3 has 16 residues. J was trimmed by 5 bases and V by 2 bases; bases with no gene match: 7. The CDR3, as DNA: TGTGCCAGCAGCCAAATCGGGGGGGCCCGAACCGGGGAGCTGTTTTTT. It yields the protein CASSQIGGARTGELFF.

J is TRBJ1-2 and V is TRBV7-9; a possible D gene is TRBD1 (6 bases). The CDR3 is 13 amino acids. V was pared by 4 bases and J by 5 bases, with 11 bases between. From germline, CDR1 is SEHNR and CDR2 FQNEAQ (reference sequence). The CDR3 protein is CASSSGGLYGYTF. As DNA, the CDR3 is TGTGCCAGCAGCTCGGGGGGCCTGTATGGCTACACCTTC.

This clone was seen a few times. The chain has TRBV7-9 and TRBJ1-1; 8 nucleotides match TRBD1. The CDR3 covers 14 residues. The J segment lost 4 bases and the V segment lost 5 bases, leaving 6 bases of the junction unmatched. Germline values: CDR1 SEHNR, CDR2 FQNEAQ (reference sequence). CDR3 sequence (DNA): TGTGCCAGCAGCGGGACAGGTAGGGTCACTGAAGCTTTCTTT. Amino acid sequence: CASSGTGRVTEAFF.

The rearrangement uses TRBV12-3 or TRBV12-4 and TRBJ1-4; TRBD1 aligns across 8 bases. V was clipped by 6 bases and J by 14 bases; unmatched bases: 8. The CDR3 has 12 amino acids. The CDR3, as DNA: TGTGCCAGCAGCCCAAACAGGGGGAGGCTGTTTTTT. It is translated as CASSPNRGRLFF.

This clone was seen once. The chain recombines TRBV10-3 with TRBJ1-1; 9 bases map to TRBD1. Germline V gene data show CDR1 as ENHRY and CDR2 as SYGVKD. This CDR3 has 14 residues. The ends lost 7 bases at V and 6 bases at J; junction bases unmatched: 9. The CDR3 protein is CAITGGTGRPEAFF. The CDR3 DNA reads as TGTGCCATCACCGGGGGGACAGGGAGGCCTGAAGCTTTCTTT.

The chain carries TRBV27 and TRBJ1-2, with 9 bases lining up with TRBD1. The CDR3 spans 13 residues. The ends lost 3 bases at V and 8 bases at J; junction bases unmatched: 4. Germline V CDR1 and CDR2: MNHEY, SMNVEV (reference sequence). CDR3 nucleotide sequence: TGTGCCAGCAGTTTGGACGGACAGGGGGGCTACACCTTC. As protein: CASSLDGQGGYTF.

The chain carries TRBV19 and TRBJ1-5; 8 bases are shared with TRBD1. This CDR3 spans 17 amino acids. The junction had 16 bases not matched to a gene; V was cut back by 5 bases and J by 7 bases. Looked up from germline, CDR1 is LNHDA and CDR2 is SQIVND (reference sequence). CDR3: CASSLRETGGYGQPQHF. CDR3 bases: TGTGCCAGTAGTCTGAGAGAAACAGGGGGATACGGACAGCCCCAGCATTTT.

V is TRBV7-6 and J is TRBJ2-2; TRBD2 matches at 7 bases. CDR3 length: 15 amino acids. After removal of 0 bases from V and 5 bases from J, the junction contained 3 bases not matched to a gene. The germline gives CDR1 SGHVS, CDR2 FNYEAQ. CDR3 loop: CASSLAGGRTGELFF. Written as DNA, the CDR3 is TGTGCCAGCAGCTTAGCGGGAGGGAGAACCGGGGAGCTGTTTTTT.

This chain joins TRBV27 and TRBJ1-1; 7 bases fit TRBD1. The CDR3 covers 13 residues. Germline V gene lookup returns CDR1 MNHEY and CDR2 SMNVEV (reference sequence). V lost 8 bases and J lost 4; bases outside the gene matches: 7. DNA for the CDR3: TGTGCCAGCTACAGGGGACGGTTCACTGAAGCTTTCTTT. Translated, it gives CASYRGRFTEAFF.

V is TRBV19 and J is TRBJ1-1; D is uncertain. The V and J ends lost 5 bases and 1 base respectively, with 14 bases between them. The CDR3 runs to 15 residues. Germline CDR1 is LNHDA and CDR2 is SQIVND (reference sequence). The CDR3 coding sequence is TGTGCCAGTAGTTCTTCCCCCCCGGGGAACACTGAAGCTTTCTTT. Its protein is CASSSSPPGNTEAFF.

This clone was detected only a few times. The chain's CDR3 is CASSPPTGGYGYTF. The DNA of the CDR3 is TGTGCCAGCTCACCACCTACAGGGGGCTATGGCTACACCTTC. The chain links TRBV18 to TRBJ1-2, with 8 bases fitting TRBD1. The germline V gene has CDR1 KGHSH and CDR2 LQKENI. Losses at the gene ends were 0 bases for V and 4 bases for J; bases not matched to a gene: 1. The CDR3 consists of 14 residues.

This clone was counted only a few times. Different DNA sequences within this sample yield the same CDR3. The chain links TRBV12-3 or TRBV12-4 to TRBJ1-5; D unresolved. Trimming cost V 6 bases and J 2 bases, with 5 bases left between them. The CDR3 spans 12 residues. The CDR3 region is CASRRGNQPQHF. The CDR3 region has the DNA TGTGCCAGCAGGAGGGGCAATCAGCCCCAGCATTTT.

The chain uses TRBV6-1 and TRBJ1-5, with no clear D. The V end was cut by 1 base, the J end by 1 base, with 5 bases between. The CDR3 is made up of 14 amino acids. Germline CDR1 is MNHNS and CDR2 is SASEGT. The CDR3 region is CASSEGLSNQPQHF. Written as DNA, the CDR3 is TGTGCCAGCAGTGAAGGGCTCAGCAATCAGCCCCAGCATTTT.

The chain links TRBV2 to TRBJ2-5; 9 bases are a match to TRBD2. Germline CDR1 reads SNHLY; CDR2 reads FYNNEI. The V segment lost 1 base and the J segment 9 bases; nucleotides outside the gene matches: 6. The CDR3 consists of 14 residues. CDR3 amino acids: CASSEEGLAVAQYF. The CDR3 bases are TGTGCCAGCAGTGAAGAGGGACTAGCTGTGGCCCAGTACTTC.

A remark on this clone: Since a far larger clone is one base different, this is likely a read error. In the same sample, other DNA sequences code for this CDR3. The V and J genes are TRBV2 and TRBJ1-5; no clear D. From germline, CDR1 is SNHLY and CDR2 FYNNEI. The CDR3 is 13 residues long. V lost 1 base to trimming and J lost 5 bases, with 6 bases between them. CDR3 nucleotides: TGTGCCAGCAGTGAAGGGCGGTATCAGCCCCAGCATTTT. This sequence encodes CASSEGRYQPQHF.

The CDR3 bases are TGTGCCAGCAGCCCAGACAGGCGTCAGCCCCAGCATTTT. Translated: CASSPDRRQPQHF. The V and J genes are TRBV11-2 and TRBJ1-5; D may be TRBD1 (6 bases). Looked up from germline, CDR1 is SGHAT and CDR2 is FQNNGV. The CDR3 is made up of 13 amino acids. V gave up 5 bases and J gave up 6 bases, with 11 bases separating them.

V usage is TRBV12-3 or TRBV12-4 and J usage is TRBJ2-7; the match to TRBD1 covers 7 bases. Trimming at V came to 7 bases and at J to 6 bases, leaving 9 bases not matched to a gene. CDR3 size: 13 residues. The CDR3 region is CASNRGGSLEQYF. CDR3 sequence (DNA): TGTGCCAGCAACCGAGGGGGCTCGCTCGAGCAGTACTTC.

The chain couples TRBV4-2 to TRBJ1-1; 8 nucleotides agree with TRBD1. The length of the CDR3 is 15 residues. The germline V gene encodes CDR1 LGHNA and CDR2 YNFKEQ. With V trimmed by 2 bases and J by 1 base, 3 bases remained unmatched. In DNA form, the CDR3 reads TGTGCCAGCAGCCAATTACAGGGGGAGAACACTGAAGCTTTCTTT. It yields the protein CASSQLQGENTEAFF.

The genes are TRBV2 and TRBJ1-6; 7 nucleotides line up with TRBD1. The V gene end was trimmed by 6 bases and the J gene end by 4 bases; junction bases not matched to a gene: 6. This CDR3 region has 15 residues. Germline V gene data show CDR1 as SNHLY and CDR2 as FYNNEI. CDR3 sequence (DNA): TGTGCCAGCAGCGGGGGGGGACAGTATAATTCACCCCTCCACTTT. This gives the protein CASSGGGQYNSPLHF.

The gene calls are TRBV7-9 and TRBJ1-2; maybe TRBD1 (6 bases). The V gene lost 1 base and the J gene lost 2 bases, with 8 bases spanning the gap. Germline values: CDR1 SEHNR, CDR2 FQNEAQ (reference sequence). The CDR3 sequence is 14 residues long. Written as DNA, the CDR3 is TGTGCCAGCAGCTTAGTGGGGGCCAACTATGGCTACACCTTC. This sequence encodes CASSLVGANYGYTF. Based on the CDR3 plus reference TRBV7-9 and TRBJ1-2, the full variable domain is DTGVSQNPRHKITKRGQNVTFRCDPISEHNRLYWYRQTLGQGPEFLTYFQNEAQLEKSRLLSDRFSAERPKGSFSTLEIQRTEQGDSAMYLCASSLVGANYGYTFGSGTRLTVV.

The chain recombines TRBV7-9 with TRBJ2-7; 11 bases match TRBD1. Germline V CDR1 and CDR2: SEHNR, FQNEAQ (reference sequence). The CDR3 contains 15 residues. The junction had 4 bases not matched to a gene; V was cut back by 5 bases and J by 1 base. The CDR3 DNA reads as TGTGCCAGCAGCGGGGGACAGGGGGTTTCCTACGAGCAGTACTTC. Translation gives CASSGGQGVSYEQYF.

The chain has TRBV6-1 and TRBJ2-1, with 7 bases matching TRBD2. This CDR3 is built from 17 residues. Germline-derived CDR1 and CDR2 are MNHNS and SASEGT. Trimming at V came to 2 bases and at J to 6 bases, leaving 13 bases not matched to a gene. CDR3 nucleotides: TGTGCCAGCAGTGAATCCAGCGCCGGTTCGGGGGGCAATGAGCAGTTCTTC. As protein: CASSESSAGSGGNEQFF.

The rearrangement uses TRBV4-1 and TRBJ1-1; D call uncertain. The CDR3 has 15 amino acids. V was pared by 4 bases and J by 1 base, with 13 bases between. Germline V CDR1 and CDR2: MGHRA, YSYEKL. CDR3 sequence: CASSPGSVGNTEAFF. DNA for the CDR3: TGCGCCAGCAGCCCCGGTAGCGTAGGGAACACTGAAGCTTTCTTT.

The V and J genes are TRBV7-9 and TRBJ1-3; no clear D. In germline, CDR1 is SEHNR, CDR2 FQNEAQ (reference sequence). V gave up 0 bases and J gave up 1 base, with 10 bases separating them. The CDR3 length is 16 residues. CDR3 nucleotide sequence: TGTGCCAGCAGCTTAGCGGCCGTTCAATCTGGAAACACCATATATTTT. This gives the protein CASSLAAVQSGNTIYF.

J is TRBJ1-4 and V is TRBV9, with TRBD1 matching 8 bases. V lost 8 bases to trimming and J lost 12 bases; unmatched junction nucleotides: 12. The V gene's germline CDR1 is SGDLS and CDR2 YYNGEE. CDR3 length equals 13 residues. In DNA form, the CDR3 reads TGTGCCAGTGCAAGACAGGGGAGCGGTGAACTGTTTTTT. Protein product: CASARQGSGELFF.

The chain couples TRBV2 to TRBJ2-1; D is unresolved. CDR3 length equals 16 residues. Trimming removed 4 bases from V and 0 bases from J, with 13 bases in between. The germline V gene encodes CDR1 SNHLY and CDR2 FYNNEI. Here the CDR3 reads CASSGPPGNSYNEQFF. CDR3 coding DNA: TGTGCCAGCAGTGGACCCCCAGGTAACTCCTACAATGAGCAGTTCTTC.

The J gene is TRBJ2-2, the V gene TRBV27; the D gene is possibly TRBD1 (5 bases). Per the germline V gene, CDR1 is MNHEY and CDR2 is SMNVEV (reference sequence). The CDR3 consists of 13 residues. Trimming removed 2 bases from V and 7 bases from J, with 8 bases in between. CDR3 DNA: TGTGCCAGCAGTTTAAGGGGCAGCGGGGAGCTGTTTTTT. Translation: CASSLRGSGELFF.

This sequence joins TRBV2 and TRBJ2-7; 8 bases align to TRBD1. The CDR3 loop spans 15 amino acids. After removal of 3 bases from V and 7 bases from J, the junction contained 11 bases not matched to a gene. Per germline, CDR1 SNHLY and CDR2 FYNNEI. DNA of the CDR3: TGTGCCAGCAGTGAGTCAGGGGGCCCATTTTCAGAGCAGTACTTC. This sequence encodes CASSESGGPFSEQYF.